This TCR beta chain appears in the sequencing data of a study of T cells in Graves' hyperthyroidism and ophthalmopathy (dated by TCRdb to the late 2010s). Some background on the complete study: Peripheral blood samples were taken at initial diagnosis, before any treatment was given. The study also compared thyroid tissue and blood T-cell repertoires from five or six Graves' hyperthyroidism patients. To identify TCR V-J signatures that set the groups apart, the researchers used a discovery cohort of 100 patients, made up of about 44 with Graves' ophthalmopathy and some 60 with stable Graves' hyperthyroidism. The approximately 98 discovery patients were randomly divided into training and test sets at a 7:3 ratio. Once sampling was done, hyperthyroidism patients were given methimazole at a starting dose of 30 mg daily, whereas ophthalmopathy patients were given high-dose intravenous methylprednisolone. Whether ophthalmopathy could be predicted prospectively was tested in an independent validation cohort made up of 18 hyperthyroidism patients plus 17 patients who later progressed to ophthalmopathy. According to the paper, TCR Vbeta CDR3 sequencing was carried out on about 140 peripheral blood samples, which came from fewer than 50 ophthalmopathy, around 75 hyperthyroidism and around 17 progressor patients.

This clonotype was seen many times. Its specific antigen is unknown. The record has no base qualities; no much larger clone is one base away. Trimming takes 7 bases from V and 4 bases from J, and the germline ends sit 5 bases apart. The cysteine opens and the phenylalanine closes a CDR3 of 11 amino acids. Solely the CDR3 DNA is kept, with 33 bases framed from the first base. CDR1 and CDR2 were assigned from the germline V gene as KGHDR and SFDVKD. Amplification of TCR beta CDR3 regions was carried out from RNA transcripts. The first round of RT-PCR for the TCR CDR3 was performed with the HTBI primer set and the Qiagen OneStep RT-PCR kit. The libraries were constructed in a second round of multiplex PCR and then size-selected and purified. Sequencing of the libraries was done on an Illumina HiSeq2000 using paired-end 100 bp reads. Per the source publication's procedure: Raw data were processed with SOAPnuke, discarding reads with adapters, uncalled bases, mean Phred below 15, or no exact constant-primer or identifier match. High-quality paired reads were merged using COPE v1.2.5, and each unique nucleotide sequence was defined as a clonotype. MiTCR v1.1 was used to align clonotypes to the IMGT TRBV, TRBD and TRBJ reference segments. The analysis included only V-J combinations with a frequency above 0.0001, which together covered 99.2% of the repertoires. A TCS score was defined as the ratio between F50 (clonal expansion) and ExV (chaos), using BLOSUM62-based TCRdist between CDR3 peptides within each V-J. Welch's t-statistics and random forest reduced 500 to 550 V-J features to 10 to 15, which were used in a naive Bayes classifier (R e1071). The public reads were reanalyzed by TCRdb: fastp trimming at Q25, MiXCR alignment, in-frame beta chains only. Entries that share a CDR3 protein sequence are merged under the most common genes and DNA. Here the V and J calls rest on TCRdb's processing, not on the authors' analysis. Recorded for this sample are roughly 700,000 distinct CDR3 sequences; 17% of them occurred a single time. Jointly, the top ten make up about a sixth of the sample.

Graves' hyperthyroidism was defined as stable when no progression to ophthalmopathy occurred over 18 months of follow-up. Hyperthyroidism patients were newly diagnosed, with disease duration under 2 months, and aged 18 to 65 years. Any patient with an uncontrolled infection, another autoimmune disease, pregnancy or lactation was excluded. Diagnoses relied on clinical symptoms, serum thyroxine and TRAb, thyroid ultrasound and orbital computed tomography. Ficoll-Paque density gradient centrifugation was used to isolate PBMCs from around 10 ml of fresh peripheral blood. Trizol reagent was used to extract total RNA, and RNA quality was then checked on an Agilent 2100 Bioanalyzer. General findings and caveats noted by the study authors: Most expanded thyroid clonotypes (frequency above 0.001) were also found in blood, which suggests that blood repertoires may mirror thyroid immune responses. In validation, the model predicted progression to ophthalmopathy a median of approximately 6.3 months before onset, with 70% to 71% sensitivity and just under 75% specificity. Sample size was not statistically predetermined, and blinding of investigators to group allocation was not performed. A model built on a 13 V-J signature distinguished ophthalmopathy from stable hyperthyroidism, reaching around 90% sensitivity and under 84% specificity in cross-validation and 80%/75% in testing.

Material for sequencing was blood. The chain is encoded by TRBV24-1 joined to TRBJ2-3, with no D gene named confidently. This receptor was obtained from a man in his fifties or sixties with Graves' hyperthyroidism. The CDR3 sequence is CATRGPDTQYF. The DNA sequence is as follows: TGTGCCACCAGAGGACCAGATACGCAGTATTTT.